One sample yielded the 3 T cell receptor beta chains listed below, sequenced in a study of blood T cell repertoires in COVID-19. The data were produced by immunoSEQ multiplex PCR, yet TCRdb's version contains in-frame clones alone and is incomplete. The sample holds approximately 140,000 clones, 80% to 85% seen once. Source material: PBMCs or T cells enriched from blood (not recorded which). The receptors were gathered from a man between 35 and 55 years old with acute COVID-19.

The gene calls are TRBV5-5 and TRBJ1-1; 9 bases map to TRBD1. Per germline, CDR1 SGHKS and CDR2 YYEKEE (reference sequence). After removal of 0 bases from V and 4 bases from J, the junction contained 10 bases not matched to a gene. CDR3 length: 17 residues. The CDR3 region has the DNA TGTGCCAGCAGCTTGGAGGGACGGACAGGGGTGGGCACTGAAGCTTTCTTT. This translates into CASSLEGRTGVGTEAFF.

This clone was seen more than once but under ten times. The chain uses TRBV7-8 and TRBJ1-4; D gene ambiguous. V lost 3 bases, J lost 3 bases, and 8 bases lay in between. CDR3 length: 14 residues. Per germline, CDR1 SGHVS and CDR2 FQNEAQ. CDR3 amino acids: CASSFYEANEKLFF. CDR3 nucleotides: TGTGCCAGCAGCTTTTATGAGGCTAATGAAAAACTGTTTTTT.

This chain connects TRBV3-1 (or the pseudogene TRBV3-2) to TRBJ2-2; 7 bases line up with TRBD2. This CDR3 comprises 15 residues. Germline values: CDR1 LGHDT, CDR2 YNNKEL (reference sequence). V lost 5 bases, J lost 4 bases, and 7 bases stayed unmatched. CDR3 amino acids: CASSYRDYGTGELFF. CDR3 sequence (DNA): TGTGCCAGCAGCTACCGGGACTATGGCACCGGGGAGCTGTTTTTT.